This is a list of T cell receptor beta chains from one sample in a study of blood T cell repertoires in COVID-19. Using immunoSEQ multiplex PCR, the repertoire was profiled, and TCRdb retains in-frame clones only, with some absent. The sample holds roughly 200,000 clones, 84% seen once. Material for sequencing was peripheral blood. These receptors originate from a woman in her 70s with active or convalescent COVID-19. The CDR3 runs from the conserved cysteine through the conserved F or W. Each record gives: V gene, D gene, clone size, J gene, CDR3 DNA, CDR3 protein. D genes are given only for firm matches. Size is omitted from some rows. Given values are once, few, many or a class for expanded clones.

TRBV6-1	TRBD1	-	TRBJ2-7	TGTGCCAGCAGTGAAAGGACAGGTCGGATCTACGAGCAGTACTTC	CASSERTGRIYEQYF
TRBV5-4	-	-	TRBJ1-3	TGTGCCAGCAGCTTAGCGGGAGCTGGAAACACCATATATTTT	CASSLAGAGNTIYF
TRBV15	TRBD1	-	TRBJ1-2	TGTGCCACCAGCAGATCGGACAGGGCGAGGGATGGCTACACCTTC	CATSRSDRARDGYTF
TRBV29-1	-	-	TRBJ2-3	TGCAGCGGAGGGAAATCCGGGACAGATACGCAGTATTTT	CSGGKSGTDTQYF
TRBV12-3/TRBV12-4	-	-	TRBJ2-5	TGTGCCAGCACAACAGGGTCCCAGACCCAGTACTTC	CASTTGSQTQYF
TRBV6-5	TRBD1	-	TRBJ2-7	TGTGCCAGCACGCAAACAGGGGACGAGCAGTACTTC	CASTQTGDEQYF
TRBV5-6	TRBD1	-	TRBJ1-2	TGTGCCAGCAGCTTGAGGCGACAGGGCCCCTATGGCTACACCTTC	CASSLRRQGPYGYTF
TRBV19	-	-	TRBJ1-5	TGTGCCAGTAGTATCCGGGGGGAACAGCCCCAGCATTTT	CASSIRGEQPQHF
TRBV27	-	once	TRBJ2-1	TGTGCCAGCAAGGGGCTTGGACGCAAGGACAATGAGCAGTTCTTC	CASKGLGRKDNEQFF
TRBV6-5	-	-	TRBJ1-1	TGTGCCAGCAGACAAGACAGCCTTGAAGCTTTCTTT	CASRQDSLEAFF
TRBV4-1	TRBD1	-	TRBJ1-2	TGCGCCAGCAGCCACGCCCGGGACAGGGTATTACCCCTAATTTCTGACTACACCTTC	CASSHARDRVLPLISDYTF
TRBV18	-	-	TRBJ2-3	TGTGCCAGCTCTGAGCGGAACACAGATACGCAGTATTTT	CASSERNTDTQYF
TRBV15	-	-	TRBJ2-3	TGTGCCACCAGCAGCGCACTAGTTTCCCCAACAGATACGCAGTATTTT	CATSSALVSPTDTQYF
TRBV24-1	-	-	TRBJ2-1	TGTGCCACCAGTGATTTTGGGCCACGCGATGAGCAGTTCTTC	CATSDFGPRDEQFF
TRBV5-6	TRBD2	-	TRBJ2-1	TGTGCCAGCAGCTCGGTAGCGGGAGAGCAGTTCTTC	CASSSVAGEQFF
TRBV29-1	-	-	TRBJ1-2	TGCAGCGTGGACGAGGGCTATGGCTACACCTTC	CSVDEGYGYTF
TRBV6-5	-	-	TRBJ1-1	TGTGCCAGCAGTCCCTTTGACAGGCAGAACACTGAAGCTTTCTTT	CASSPFDRQNTEAFF
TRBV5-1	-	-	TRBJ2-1	TGCGCCAGCAGCCGAGGGGGCTCCTACAATGAGCAGTTCTTC	CASSRGGSYNEQFF
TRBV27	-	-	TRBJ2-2	TGTGCCAGCAGTCCGAGACAGGACCTCTACACCGGGGAGCTGTTTTTT	CASSPRQDLYTGELFF
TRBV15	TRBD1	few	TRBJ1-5	TGTGCCACCAGCAGAGGGACAGGTTATAGCAATCAGCCCCAGCATTTT	CATSRGTGYSNQPQHF
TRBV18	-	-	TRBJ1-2	TGTGCCAGCTCACCAGAGGCGGGCCAGGGGGGCTACACCTTC	CASSPEAGQGGYTF
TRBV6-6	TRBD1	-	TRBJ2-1	TGTGCCAGCAGGGACAGGGAGCAGTTCTTC	CASRDREQFF
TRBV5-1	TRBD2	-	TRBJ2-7	TGCGCCAGCAGCCCTAACCCCGGGACTAGAGACTACGAGCAGTACTTC	CASSPNPGTRDYEQYF
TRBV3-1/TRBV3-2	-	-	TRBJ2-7	TGTGCCAGCAGCCAAGATTCGAGGGCCTACTACGAGCAGTACTTC	CASSQDSRAYYEQYF
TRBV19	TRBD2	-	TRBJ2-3	TGTGCCAGTAGTCCTAGCGGTGCGGATAGGCAGTATTTT	CASSPSGADRQYF
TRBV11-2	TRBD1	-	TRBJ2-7	TGTGCCAGCAGCTTTCAGGACAGGGGTACCTACGAGCAGTACTTC	CASSFQDRGTYEQYF
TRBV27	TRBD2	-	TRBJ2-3	TGTGCCAGCAGTTTTAGCGGGATGACAGATACGCAGTATTTT	CASSFSGMTDTQYF
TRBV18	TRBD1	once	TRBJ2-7	TGTGCCAGCGTCGGGACAGGGGCCGAGCAGTACTTC	CASVGTGAEQYF
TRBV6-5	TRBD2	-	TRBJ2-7	TGTGCCAGCAGTTCCGGGGGGAACTCAGGGTGGGAGCAGTACTTC	CASSSGGNSGWEQYF
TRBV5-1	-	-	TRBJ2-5	TGCGCCAGCAGCTTGGCAGGGTGGAAACCAGAGACCCAGTACTTC	CASSLAGWKPETQYF
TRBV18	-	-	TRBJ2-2	TGTGCCAGCTCTCGTGCGGCCTCCCCCACCGGGGAGCTGTTTTTT	CASSRAASPTGELFF
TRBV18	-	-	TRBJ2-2	TGTGCCAGCTCACCCTTGACAGTGAACACCGGGGAGCTGTTTTTT	CASSPLTVNTGELFF
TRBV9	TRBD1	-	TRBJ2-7	TGTGCCAGCAGCCCACGGGACAGGGCCTACGAGCAGTACTTC	CASSPRDRAYEQYF
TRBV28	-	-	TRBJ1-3	TGTGCCAGCAGTTTTGGAGGATCTGGAAACACCATATATTTT	CASSFGGSGNTIYF
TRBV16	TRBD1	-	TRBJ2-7	TGTGCCAGCAGCCCGGACAGGGCTCCCTACGAGCAGTACTTC	CASSPDRAPYEQYF
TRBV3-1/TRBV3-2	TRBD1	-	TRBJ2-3	TGTGCCAGCAGCCCAAGGTACAGGGGGCGAGTAGATACGCAGTATTTT	CASSPRYRGRVDTQYF
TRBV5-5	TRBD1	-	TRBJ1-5	TGTGCCAGCAGCCAAGGGGACAGGGAATTTCGCAATCAGCCCCAGCATTTT	CASSQGDREFRNQPQHF
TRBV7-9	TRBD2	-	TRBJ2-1	TGTGCCAGCAGCTTAGCGGGAGGGCTGCGCAATGAGCAGTTCTTC	CASSLAGGLRNEQFF
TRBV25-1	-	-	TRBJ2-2	TGTGCCAGCAGTGAAACTAATAAAAGGACCGGGGAGCTGTTTTTT	CASSETNKRTGELFF
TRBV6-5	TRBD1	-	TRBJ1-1	TGTGCCAGCAGTTACTCGACAGGGGGGATGAACACTGAAGCTTTCTTT	CASSYSTGGMNTEAFF
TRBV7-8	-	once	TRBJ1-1	TGTGCCAGCGGAAAGGGAGTGAACACTGAAGCTTTCTTT	CASGKGVNTEAFF
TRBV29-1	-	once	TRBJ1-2	TGCAGCGTGTTAGGGGGGGGCCGGAGCTCTAACTATGGCTACACCTTC	CSVLGGGRSSNYGYTF
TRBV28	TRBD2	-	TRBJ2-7	TGTGCCAGCAGCTCTCCGGGACTAAGGGAGTACGAGCAGTACTTC	CASSSPGLREYEQYF
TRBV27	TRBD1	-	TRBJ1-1	TGTGCCAGCAGTCCTACAGGGGCGAACATGAACACTGAAGCTTTCTTT	CASSPTGANMNTEAFF
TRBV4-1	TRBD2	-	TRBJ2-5	TGCGCCAGCAGCCAAGGGGAGGGCCAAGAGACCCAGTACTTC	CASSQGEGQETQYF
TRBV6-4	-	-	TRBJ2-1	TGTGCCAAAAGTACGGGATACGCCTACAATGAGCAGTTCTTC	CAKSTGYAYNEQFF
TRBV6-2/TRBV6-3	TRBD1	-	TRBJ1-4	TGTGCCAGCAGTTACGGGGACAGGGGACTGTTTTTT	CASSYGDRGLFF
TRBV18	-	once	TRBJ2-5	TGTGCCAGCTCGCAGCGACAAGAGACCCAGTACTTC	CASSQRQETQYF
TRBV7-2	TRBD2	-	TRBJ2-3	TGTGCCAGCAGCTCCCTTAGCGGGAGCACAGATACGCAGTATTTT	CASSSLSGSTDTQYF
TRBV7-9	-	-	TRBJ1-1	TGTGCCAGCAGCCCCTTCAGGGGCTCGAACACTGAAGCTTTCTTT	CASSPFRGSNTEAFF
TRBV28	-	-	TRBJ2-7	TGTGCCAGCAGTTCTCCGGGATTCTCCTACGAGCAGTACTTC	CASSSPGFSYEQYF
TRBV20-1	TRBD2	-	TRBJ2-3	TGCAGTGCTAGTGCAACTCTAGCGGGAAAACCCACAGATACGCAGTATTTT	CSASATLAGKPTDTQYF
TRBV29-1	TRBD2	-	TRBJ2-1	TGCAGCGCAACTGGACTAGCGGGATCCTACAATGAGCAGTTCTTC	CSATGLAGSYNEQFF
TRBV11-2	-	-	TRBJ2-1	TGTGCCAGCAGCTTAGTAAGGAGGGGGCATGAGCAGTTCTTC	CASSLVRRGHEQFF